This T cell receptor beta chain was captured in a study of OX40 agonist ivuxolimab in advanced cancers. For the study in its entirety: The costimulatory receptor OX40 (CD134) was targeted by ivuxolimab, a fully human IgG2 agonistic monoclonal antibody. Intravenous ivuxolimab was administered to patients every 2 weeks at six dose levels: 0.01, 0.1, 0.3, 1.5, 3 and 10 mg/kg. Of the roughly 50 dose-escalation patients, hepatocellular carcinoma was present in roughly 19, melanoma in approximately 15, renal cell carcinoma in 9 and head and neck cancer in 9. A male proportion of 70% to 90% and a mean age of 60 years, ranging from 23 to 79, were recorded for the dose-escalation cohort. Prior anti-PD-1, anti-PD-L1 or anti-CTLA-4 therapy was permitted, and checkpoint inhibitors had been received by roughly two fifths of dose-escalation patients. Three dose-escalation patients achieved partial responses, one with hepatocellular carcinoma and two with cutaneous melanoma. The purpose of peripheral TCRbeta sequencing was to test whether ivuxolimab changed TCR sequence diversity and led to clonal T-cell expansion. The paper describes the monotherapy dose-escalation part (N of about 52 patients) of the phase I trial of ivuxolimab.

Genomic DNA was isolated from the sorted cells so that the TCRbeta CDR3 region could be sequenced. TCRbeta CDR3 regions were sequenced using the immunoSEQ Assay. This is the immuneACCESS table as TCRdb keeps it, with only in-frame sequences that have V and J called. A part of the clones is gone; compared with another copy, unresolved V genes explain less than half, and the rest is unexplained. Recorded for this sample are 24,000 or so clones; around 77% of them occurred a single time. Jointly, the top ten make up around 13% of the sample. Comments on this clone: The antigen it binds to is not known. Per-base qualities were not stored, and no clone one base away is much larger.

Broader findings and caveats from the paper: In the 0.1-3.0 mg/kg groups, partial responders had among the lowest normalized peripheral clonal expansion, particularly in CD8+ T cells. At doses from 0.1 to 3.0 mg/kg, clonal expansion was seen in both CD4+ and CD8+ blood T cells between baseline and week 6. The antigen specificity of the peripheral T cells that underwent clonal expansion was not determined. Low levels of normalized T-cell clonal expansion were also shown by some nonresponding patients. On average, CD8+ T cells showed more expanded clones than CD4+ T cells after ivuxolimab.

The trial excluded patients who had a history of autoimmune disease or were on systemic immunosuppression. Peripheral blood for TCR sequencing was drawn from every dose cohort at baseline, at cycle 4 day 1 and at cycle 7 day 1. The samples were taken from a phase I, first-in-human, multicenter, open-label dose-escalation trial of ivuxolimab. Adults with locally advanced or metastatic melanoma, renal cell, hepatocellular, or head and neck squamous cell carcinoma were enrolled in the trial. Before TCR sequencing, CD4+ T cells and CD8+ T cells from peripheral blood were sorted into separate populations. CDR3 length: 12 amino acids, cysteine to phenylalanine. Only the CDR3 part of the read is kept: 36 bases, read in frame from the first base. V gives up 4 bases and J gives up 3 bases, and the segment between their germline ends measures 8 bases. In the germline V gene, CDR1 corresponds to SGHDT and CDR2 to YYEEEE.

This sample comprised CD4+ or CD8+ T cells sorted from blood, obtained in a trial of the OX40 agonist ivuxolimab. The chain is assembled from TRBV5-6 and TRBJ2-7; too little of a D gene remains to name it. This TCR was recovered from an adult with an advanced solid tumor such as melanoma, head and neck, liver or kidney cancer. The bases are TGTGCCAGCAGCCACCGCCGCTACGAGCAGTACTTC. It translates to CASSHRRYEQYF.